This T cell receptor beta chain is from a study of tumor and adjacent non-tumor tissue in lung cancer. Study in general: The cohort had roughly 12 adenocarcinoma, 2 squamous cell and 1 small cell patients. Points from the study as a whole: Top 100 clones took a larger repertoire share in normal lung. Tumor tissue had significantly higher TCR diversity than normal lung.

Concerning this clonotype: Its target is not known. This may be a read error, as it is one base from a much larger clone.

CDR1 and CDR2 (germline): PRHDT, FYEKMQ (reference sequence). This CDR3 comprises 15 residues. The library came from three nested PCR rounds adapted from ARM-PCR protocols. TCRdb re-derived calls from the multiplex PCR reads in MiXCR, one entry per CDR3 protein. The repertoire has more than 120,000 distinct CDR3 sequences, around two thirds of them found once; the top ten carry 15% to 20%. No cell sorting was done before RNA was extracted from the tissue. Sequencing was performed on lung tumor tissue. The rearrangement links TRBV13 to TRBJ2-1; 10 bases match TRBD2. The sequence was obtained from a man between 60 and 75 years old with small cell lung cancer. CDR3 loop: CASSLGSSGSNERFF. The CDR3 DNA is TGTGCCAGCAGCTTAGGGTCTAGCGGGAGCAATGAGCGGTTCTTC. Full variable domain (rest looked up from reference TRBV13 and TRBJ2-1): AAGVIQSPRHLIKEKRETATLKCYPIPRHDTVYWYQQGPGQDPQFLISFYEKMQSDKGSIPDRFSAQQFSDYHSELNMSSLELGDSALYFCASSLGSSGSNERFFGPGTRLTVL.